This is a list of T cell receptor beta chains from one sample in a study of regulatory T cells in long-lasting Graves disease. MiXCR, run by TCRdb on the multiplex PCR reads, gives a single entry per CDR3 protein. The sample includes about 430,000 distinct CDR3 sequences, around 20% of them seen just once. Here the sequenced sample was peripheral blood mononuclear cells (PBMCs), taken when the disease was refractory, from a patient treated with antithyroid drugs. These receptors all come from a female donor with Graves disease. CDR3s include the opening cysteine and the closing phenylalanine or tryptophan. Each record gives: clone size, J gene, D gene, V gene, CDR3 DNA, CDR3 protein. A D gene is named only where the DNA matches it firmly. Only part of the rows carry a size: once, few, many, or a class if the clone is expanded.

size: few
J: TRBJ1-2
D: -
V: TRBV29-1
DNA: TGCAGCGTTGAGGCGGGGAACCATGGCTACACCTTC
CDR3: CSVEAGNHGYTF

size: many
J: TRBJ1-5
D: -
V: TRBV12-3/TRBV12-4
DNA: TGTGCCAGCAGTCTAGTGTTGGGGCCCCAGCATTTT
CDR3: CASSLVLGPQHF

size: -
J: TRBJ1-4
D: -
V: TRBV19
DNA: TGTGCCAGTAGTACTGCAGGTGCAACTAATGAAAAACTGTTTTTT
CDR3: CASSTAGATNEKLFF

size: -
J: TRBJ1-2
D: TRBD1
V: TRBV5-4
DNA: TGTGCCAGCAGCTCGGGCGTATGGACAGGGAATGATGGCTACACCTTC
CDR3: CASSSGVWTGNDGYTF

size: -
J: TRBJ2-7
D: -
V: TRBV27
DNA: TGTGCCGGCAGTTTCCAGGGGAATCAGAACGAGCAGTACTTC
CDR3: CAGSFQGNQNEQYF

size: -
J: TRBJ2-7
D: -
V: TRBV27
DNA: TGTGCCAGCAGTCGTCCTAGCAGGTTCTACGAGCAGTACTTC
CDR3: CASSRPSRFYEQYF

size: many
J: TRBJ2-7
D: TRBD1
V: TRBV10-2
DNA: TGCGCCAGCACTCGAGGACAGGGTCCGAACGAGCAGTACTTC
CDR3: CASTRGQGPNEQYF

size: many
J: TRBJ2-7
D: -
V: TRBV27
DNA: TGTGCCAGCAGTCCTGGGGGGAGGTACGAGCAGTACTTC
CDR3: CASSPGGRYEQYF

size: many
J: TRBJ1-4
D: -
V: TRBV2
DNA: TGTGCCAGCACCCGAGCGGGAGGGGATGAAAAACTGTTTTTT
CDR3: CASTRAGGDEKLFF

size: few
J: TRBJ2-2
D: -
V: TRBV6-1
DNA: TGTGCCAGCATTCGACACGCGTCGGACACCGGGGAGCTGTTTTTT
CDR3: CASIRHASDTGELFF

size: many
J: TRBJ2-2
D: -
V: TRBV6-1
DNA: TGTGCCAGCAGTGAACCCGGGGAGCTGTTTTTT
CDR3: CASSEPGELFF

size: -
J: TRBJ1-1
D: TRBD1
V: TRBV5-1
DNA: TGCGCCAGCAGCCCAAACCGACAGGGGCCGGGGGGTATGAACACTGAAGCTTTCTTT
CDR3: CASSPNRQGPGGMNTEAFF

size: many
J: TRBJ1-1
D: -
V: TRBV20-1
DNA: TGCAGTGCTAGACAGGGACGGAACACTGAAGCTTTCTTT
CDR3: CSARQGRNTEAFF

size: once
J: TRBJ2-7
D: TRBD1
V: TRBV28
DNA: TGTGCCAGCAGTCCGGGGGACAGGGGGCGTTACGGGCAGTACTTC
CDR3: CASSPGDRGRYGQYF

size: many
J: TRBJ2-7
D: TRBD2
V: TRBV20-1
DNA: TGCAGTGCTAGTTGTGTGACTAGCGGGAGTGGAAACTACGAGCAGTACTTC
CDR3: CSASCVTSGSGNYEQYF

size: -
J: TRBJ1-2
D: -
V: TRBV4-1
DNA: TGCGCCAGCAGCCAGGGGGGGACCGCGACCTTC
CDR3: CASSQGGTATF

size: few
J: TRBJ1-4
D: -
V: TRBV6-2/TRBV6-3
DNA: TGTGCCAGCAGTTACTTGACAGGAGGCCCTGAAAAACTGTTTTTT
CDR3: CASSYLTGGPEKLFF